What follows describes a single TCR beta chain. Its matching antigen is unknown. This specimen comes from a study of shared clonotypes between healthy human individuals. General study results and limits: Only a few donors were included, so the genetic and exposure-history diversity represented was limited.

The CDR3 totals 18 residues. Germline loops: CDR1 MDHEN, CDR2 SYDVKM. V shed 3 bases and J 0 bases; nucleotides not matched to a gene: 3. Method: immunoSEQ multiplex PCR; TCRdb's copy keeps in-frame clones and lacks some. This sample carries about 470,000 clones, around 79% of them seen once, and the ten largest clones take less than 15%. The rearrangement links TRBV28 to TRBJ2-1; 15 bases agree with TRBD2. Sequencing used PBMCs. The sequence derives from a woman aged 40 to 50 in good health. Some clones in this sample may be carry-over from other donors' samples. The CDR3 region is CASSLGLAGGSSYNEQFF. The CDR3 nucleotides read TGTGCCAGCAGTTTGGGACTAGCGGGAGGTAGCTCCTACAATGAGCAGTTCTTC.